These T cell receptor beta chains were read from a single sample in a study of blood T cells in healthy people across ages. From the 5' RACE reads, TCRdb called clonotypes with MiXCR, one entry per CDR3 protein. Altogether 550,000 to 750,000 distinct CDR3 sequences are present, roughly 20% being singletons, with the ten largest covering 3.5% to 4%. Sequenced material: blood. The source of these receptors is a man between 65 and 85 years old in good health. CDR3s leave out the opening cysteine and the closing phenylalanine or tryptophan.

v_gene	j_gene	CDR3aa
TRBV29-1	TRBJ2-1	SVSQGANEQF
TRBV4-2	TRBJ2-7	ASSQDLVGGEQY
TRBV5-1	TRBJ2-1	ASSLEAGESNEQF
TRBV2	-	ASSVMGASSEQF
TRBV20-1	TRBJ2-2	SGREGAGELF
TRBV6-5	TRBJ2-1	ASTPGQAYNEQF
TRBV20-1	TRBJ2-7	SATPDRGNEQY
TRBV6-2/TRBV6-3	TRBJ2-3	ASSSELDSTDTQY
TRBV29-1	TRBJ2-2	SVDAQGTGELF
TRBV4-1	TRBJ2-2	ASSQGGTATGELF
TRBV9	TRBJ2-3	ASSVLEIHLPTDTQY
TRBV12-3/TRBV12-4	TRBJ2-7	ASSLVAGGPEQY
TRBV4-1	-	ASSQSSGRDAYEQY
TRBV20-1	TRBJ2-1	SARDRAGVAYNERF
TRBV6-1	TRBJ2-7	ASSELGDSSYEQY
TRBV6-5	TRBJ2-3	ASRPTGSTDTQY
TRBV20-1	TRBJ2-7	SPRSGETYEQY
TRBV20-1	-	SARQAEGLGAEQY
TRBV28	TRBJ2-7	ASSLLGDRGAHEQY
TRBV29-1	TRBJ2-1	SAAGRNSYNEQF
TRBV14	TRBJ2-1	ASSQDLYNEQF
TRBV5-1	TRBJ2-2	ASSSGPPDRELF
TRBV4-3	TRBJ2-1	ASSQETGSEQF
TRBV10-3	TRBJ2-7	AISVDRSFYEQY
TRBV9	TRBJ2-7	ASSPTPTGEQY
TRBV2	TRBJ2-2	ASQASSANTGELF
TRBV4-1	-	ASSQDLTEQF
TRBV28	TRBJ2-3	ASSFPVEKREVADTQY
TRBV7-2	TRBJ2-7	ASSLGGSACEQY
TRBV27	TRBJ2-1	ASSLSGGLTYNEQF
TRBV10-3	TRBJ2-2	AISEKGTNTGELF
TRBV6-1	TRBJ2-3	ASSEGINVDTQY